These T cell receptor beta chains were read from a single sample in a study of blood T cell repertoires in COVID-19. Generated by immunoSEQ multiplex PCR, the TCRdb table keeps only in-frame clones and is missing some. This table holds about 220,000 clones, 88% found once. Input material: PBMCs or T cells enriched from blood (not recorded which). The receptor set was obtained from a woman aged 25 to 39 who had recovered from COVID-19. Both conserved end residues are part of each CDR3. Clone size is shown for a subset of rows, as once, few, many or a class of expanded clone.

>NA|TRBJ2-7|TRBV19
CASSIGQGNEQYF
>NA|TRBJ2-7|TRBV9
CASSVEATPGGASSYEQYF
>NA|TRBJ2-3|TRBV4-1
CASSLRLAGGADTQYF
>NA|TRBJ1-6|TRBV6-1
CASSERSINSPLHF
>once|TRBJ2-1|TRBV6-4
CASSELPLAGGSYNEQFF
>NA|TRBJ2-7|TRBV6-6
CASSSYRDRVGEQYF
>NA|TRBJ2-1|TRBV3-1/TRBV3-2
CASSQVQGNLGEQFF
>NA|TRBJ2-1|TRBV5-1
CASSLAAAGSSYNEQFF
>NA|TRBJ1-2|TRBV5-1
CASSLGSGESYGYTF
>NA|TRBJ2-1|TRBV7-9
CASSSSRDRGNNEQFF
>NA|TRBJ1-3|TRBV30
CAWTPTPSKRNTIYF
>NA|TRBJ1-4|TRBV7-7
CASSRVRGSNEKLFF
>once|TRBJ2-7|TRBV6-5
CASMYPGRGEQYF
>once|TRBJ2-1|TRBV11-1
CASSLVTNNEQFF
>once|TRBJ1-1|TRBV7-9
CASSPDSEAFF
>once|TRBJ1-6|TRBV7-8
CASSLVYRGSPLHF
>NA|TRBJ1-6|TRBV6-5
CASSPSTGSPSPLHF
>once|TRBJ1-6|TRBV18
CASSPPAGQENSPLHF
>NA|TRBJ1-2|TRBV12-3/TRBV12-4
CASSFRGNGYTF
>NA|TRBJ1-3|TRBV7-8
CASSLMLGGGTGVFGTGNTIYF
>NA|TRBJ1-1|TRBV4-1
CASSQGVVLPHSAFF
>NA|TRBJ2-3|TRBV7-2
CASSLSLAGGTDTQYF
>NA|TRBJ1-1|TRBV5-8
CASSFGRGNTEAFF
>few|TRBJ2-3|TRBV7-2
CASSLIPGGMGDTQYF
>NA|TRBJ1-1|TRBV7-9
CASSLESTGGGTEAFF
>NA|TRBJ2-7|TRBV18
CASSRTSGARDEQYF
>NA|TRBJ1-4|TRBV7-9
CASSFSGKLFF
>NA|TRBJ1-6|TRBV3-1/TRBV3-2
CASSQRGTGDSPLHF
>NA|TRBJ2-6|TRBV7-8
CASSLGGRTISGANVLTF
>NA|TRBJ1-2|TRBV12-3/TRBV12-4
CASTIQGNYGYTF
>NA|TRBJ1-1|TRBV6-5
CASTRGQSNTEAFF
>NA|TRBJ2-1|TRBV19
CASSLLQGTFYNEQFF
>NA|TRBJ2-1|TRBV12-1
CASSPHTSGVDNEQFF
>once|TRBJ1-1|TRBV6-5
CAIQPRGMNTEAFF
>NA|TRBJ2-1|TRBV5-6
CASSLFRGATYNEQFF
>NA|TRBJ2-7|TRBV5-1
CASSLDWTVGAYEQYF
>NA|TRBJ2-3|TRBV7-9
CASSLGLAGAGDTQYF
>NA|TRBJ2-3|TRBV7-8
CASSRDGLHTDTQYF
>NA|TRBJ1-1|TRBV12-3/TRBV12-4
CASSFTGLVSAFF
>NA|TRBJ2-7|TRBV11-2
CASSQWQGALEQYF
>once|TRBJ2-5|TRBV10-1
CATLAVKETQYF
>NA|TRBJ2-3|TRBV19
CASQDRNTDTQYF
>NA|TRBJ2-5|TRBV2
CASRASGGLRVETQYF
>once|TRBJ1-5|TRBV19
CASSIDGQGVRPQHF
>NA|TRBJ2-5|TRBV4-3
CASSQGGQGGKTQYF
>NA|TRBJ1-6|TRBV5-1
CASSVGQEGNSPLHF
>NA|TRBJ1-2|TRBV4-3
CASSQDLAGKQGYTF
>NA|TRBJ2-1|TRBV5-5
CASSLTGERQFF